This is a list of T cell receptor beta chains from one sample in a study of blood T cells in healthy people across ages. MiXCR, run by TCRdb on the 5' RACE reads, gives a single entry per CDR3 protein. Among hundreds of thousands of distinct CDR3 sequences listed, approximately 60% were seen once. The sample taken for sequencing was blood. The receptors were gathered from a man aged 40-49 years in good health. CDR3s include the opening cysteine and the closing phenylalanine or tryptophan. A D gene is named only where the DNA matches it firmly. The size entry is marked missing in some rows and otherwise reads once, few, many or a size class.

J gene | clone size | V gene | D gene | CDR3 protein | CDR3 DNA
TRBJ1-2 | NA | TRBV20-1 | NA | CSATGFDYGYTF | TGCAGTGCCACAGGGTTTGACTATGGCTACACCTTC
TRBJ1-2 | NA | TRBV19 | TRBD1 | CASTDGQGGGYTF | TGTGCCAGTACCGATGGACAGGGAGGTGGCTACACCTTC
TRBJ2-4 | few | TRBV7-2 | TRBD2 | CASSLSGRILAKNIQYF | TGTGCCAGCAGCTTGAGCGGGAGAATACTAGCCAAAAACATTCAGTACTTC
TRBJ2-7 | few | TRBV10-3 | TRBD2 | CAISDGLAASYEQYF | TGTGCCATCAGTGACGGCCTAGCGGCTTCCTACGAGCAGTACTTC
TRBJ2-7 | few | TRBV25-1 | NA | CASSRGRAIEQYF | TGTGCCAGCAGCAGGGGTCGGGCGATCGAGCAGTACTTC
TRBJ2-5 | few | TRBV3-1 | NA | CASSQKFVQTETQYF | TGTGCCAGCAGCCAGAAATTTGTCCAAACAGAGACCCAGTACTTC
TRBJ2-5 | NA | TRBV18 | TRBD1 | CAGSALFQGAEETQYF | TGTGCCGGCTCAGCTCTTTTTCAGGGGGCCGAAGAGACCCAGTACTTC
TRBJ1-2 | NA | TRBV12-3/TRBV12-4 | NA | CASNQGGAPDGYTF | TGTGCCAGCAACCAAGGCGGCGCCCCGGATGGCTACACCTTC
TRBJ2-6 | few | TRBV3-1 | NA | CASSHYRVEGANVLTF | TGTGCCAGCAGCCATTATCGGGTTGAGGGGGCCAACGTCCTGACTTTC
TRBJ2-6 | NA | TRBV7-6 | NA | CASSSIRDSGANVLTF | TGTGCCAGCAGCTCCATTCGAGACTCTGGGGCCAACGTCCTGACTTTC
TRBJ1-1 | many | TRBV11-3 | NA | CASSLQGTEAFF | TGTGCCAGCAGCTTACAGGGCACTGAAGCTTTCTTT
TRBJ2-5 | few | TRBV7-2 | NA | CASSEDGLETQYF | TGTGCCAGCAGCGAGGACGGGCTGGAGACCCAGTACTTC
TRBJ2-3 | NA | TRBV7-2 | TRBD2 | CASSLGETSGIETQYF | TGTGCCAGCAGCTTAGGGGAGACTAGCGGGATTGAGACGCAGTATTTT
TRBJ2-7 | NA | TRBV6-6 | NA | CASSARQSYEQYF | TGTGCCAGCAGTGCCCGACAGTCCTACGAGCAGTACTTC
TRBJ1-2 | few | TRBV29-1 | TRBD1 | CSVPSRQGAMGGYTF | TGCAGCGTTCCAAGCCGTCAGGGGGCGATGGGTGGCTACACCTTC
TRBJ1-6 | NA | TRBV7-9 | NA | CASRIGGNDSPLHF | TGTGCCAGCAGGATAGGGGGAAACGACTCACCCCTCCACTTT
TRBJ2-3 | NA | TRBV29-1 | NA | CSVVGQGITDTQYF | TGCAGCGTTGTTGGTCAGGGGATCACAGATACGCAGTATTTT
TRBJ2-1 | NA | TRBV14 | TRBD2 | CASSQVGTRNNEQFF | TGTGCCAGCAGCCAAGTGGGGACTAGGAACAATGAGCAGTTCTTC
TRBJ2-7 | NA | TRBV4-2 | NA | CASSQGLEWEQYF | TGTGCCAGCAGCCAAGGACTGGAGTGGGAGCAGTACTTC
TRBJ2-1 | NA | TRBV7-6 | TRBD2 | CASSLDSGSGNEQFF | TGTGCCAGCAGCTTAGATAGCGGGAGTGGTAATGAGCAGTTCTTC
TRBJ2-5 | NA | TRBV28 | NA | CASSFGRDRETQYF | TGTGCCAGCAGTTTTGGCAGGGACCGAGAGACCCAGTACTTC
TRBJ2-1 | NA | TRBV5-1 | NA | CASSLGAPPEDEQFF | TGCGCCAGCAGCTTGGGCGCACCCCCTGAGGATGAGCAGTTCTTC
TRBJ2-7 | NA | TRBV18 | NA | CASSPLGADLGETRYF | TGTGCCAGCTCACCTTTAGGAGCGGATCTCGGGGAGACCCGGTACTTC
TRBJ2-3 | NA | TRBV28 | NA | CASTLLYGTDTQYF | TGTGCCAGCACCCTCCTATATGGGACAGATACGCAGTATTTT
TRBJ2-4 | few | TRBV5-5 | TRBD2 | CASSSRLASENIQYF | TGTGCCAGCAGCTCCCGACTAGCGAGCGAAAACATTCAGTACTTC
TRBJ2-1 | NA | TRBV7-9 | NA | CASSLAGSNGEQFF | TGTGCCAGCAGCTTAGCGGGCAGTAATGGTGAGCAGTTCTTC
TRBJ2-7 | NA | TRBV6-2/TRBV6-3 | NA | CASSPVLAATYNEQYF | TGTGCCAGCAGTCCGGTGTTAGCAGCCACCTACAATGAGCAGTACTTC
TRBJ1-1 | NA | TRBV9 | NA | CASSVAGSTGTRTEAFF | TGTGCCAGCAGCGTAGCTGGGTCAACAGGGACGAGGACTGAAGCTTTCTTT
TRBJ2-5 | NA | TRBV5-1 | NA | CASRTQGGETQYF | TGCGCCAGCAGGACACAGGGGGGGGAGACCCAGTACTTC
TRBJ2-7 | many | TRBV12-3/TRBV12-4 | NA | CASSLGSTYEQYF | TGTGCCAGCAGTTTGGGCTCTACCTACGAGCAGTACTTC
TRBJ1-5 | NA | TRBV20-1 | TRBD1 | CSARVTGRDQPQHF | TGCAGTGCTAGAGTGACAGGGAGGGATCAGCCCCAGCATTTT
TRBJ1-2 | few | TRBV7-2 | TRBD1 | CASSAQGACGYTF | TGTGCCAGCAGCGCCCAGGGGGCGTGCGGCTACACCTTC
TRBJ2-7 | NA | TRBV20-1 | NA | CSAAQTRSSYEQYF | TGCAGTGCTGCTCAAACTAGAAGCTCCTACGAGCAGTACTTC
TRBJ2-3 | NA | TRBV5-1 | NA | CASSLGWRVPDTQYF | TGCGCCAGCAGCTTGGGCTGGAGGGTCCCAGATACGCAGTATTTT
TRBJ2-1 | NA | TRBV28 | TRBD1 | CASSMTGDEQFF | TGTGCCAGCAGCATGACAGGGGATGAGCAGTTCTTC
TRBJ1-1 | many | TRBV12-3/TRBV12-4 | NA | CASSLGGLGGRGTEAFF | TGTGCCAGCAGTTTAGGGGGTTTAGGAGGGCGTGGGACTGAAGCTTTCTTT
TRBJ2-3 | many | TRBV5-1 | NA | CASSLGTTDTQYF | TGTGCCAGCAGCCTCGGGACCACAGATACGCAGTATTTT
TRBJ2-3 | NA | TRBV3-1 | TRBD2 | CASSQTGTTTDTQYF | TGTGCCAGCAGCCAAACCGGGACTACCACTGATACGCAGTATTTT
TRBJ2-6 | NA | TRBV28 | TRBD1 | CASSLKPGQGASGANVLTF | TGTGCCAGCAGCCTCAAACCGGGACAGGGGGCTTCTGGGGCCAACGTCCTGACTTTC
TRBJ2-7 | NA | TRBV15 | TRBD1 | CATSPRTGSYEQYF | TGTGCCACCAGCCCTCGGACAGGGTCCTACGAGCAGTACTTC
TRBJ2-3 | NA | TRBV29-1 | TRBD2 | CSVLGPTSGGNPDTQYF | TGCAGCGTTCTCGGTCCGACTAGCGGGGGGAACCCAGATACGCAGTATTTT
TRBJ2-7 | NA | TRBV20-1 | NA | CSARDHTYEQYF | TGCAGTGCTAGAGACCACACCTACGAGCAGTACTTC
TRBJ2-5 | NA | TRBV11-2 | NA | CASSLDRLRQETQYF | TGTGCCAGCAGCTTAGACAGGCTCCGTCAAGAGACCCAGTACTTC
TRBJ2-5 | NA | TRBV5-1 | NA | CASSLVPTARQEAQYF | TGCGCCAGCAGCTTGGTCCCCACGGCGAGGCAAGAGGCCCAGTACTTC
TRBJ2-3 | NA | TRBV12-3/TRBV12-4 | NA | CASSFHSTTDTQYF | TGTGCCAGCAGTTTCCACAGCACCACAGATACGCAGTATTTT
TRBJ1-6 | NA | TRBV9 | NA | CASSVAAGINSPLHF | TGTGCCAGCAGCGTAGCCGCAGGGATCAATTCACCCCTCCACTTT
TRBJ2-3 | NA | TRBV28 | TRBD2 | CASSFPRTSPTQYF | TGTGCCAGCAGTTTCCCTCGGACTAGCCCAACGCAGTATTTT
TRBJ2-6 | few | TRBV29-1 | NA | CSVEDRDTLGSGANVLTF | TGCAGCGTTGAAGACCGGGACACCCTGGGGTCTGGGGCCAACGTCCTGACTTTC
TRBJ2-5 | NA | TRBV6-5 | NA | CASRAAGGQYQETQYF | TGTGCCAGCAGGGCGGCCGGGGGGCAGTACCAAGAGACCCAGTACTTC
TRBJ2-2 | NA | TRBV20-1 | NA | CSARDNGNTGELFF | TGCAGTGCTAGAGATAACGGGAATACCGGGGAGCTGTTTTTT
TRBJ2-1 | NA | TRBV29-1 | NA | CSIPRGLRDNEQFF | TGCAGCATCCCGCGCGGGCTCCGAGACAATGAGCAGTTCTTC
TRBJ1-5 | NA | TRBV18 | NA | CASSPEYGQPQHF | TGTGCCAGCTCACCAGAGTACGGGCAGCCCCAGCATTTT
TRBJ2-5 | NA | TRBV20-1 | TRBD1 | CSARGGQVLETQYF | TGCAGTGCTAGGGGGGGACAGGTTTTGGAGACCCAGTACTTC